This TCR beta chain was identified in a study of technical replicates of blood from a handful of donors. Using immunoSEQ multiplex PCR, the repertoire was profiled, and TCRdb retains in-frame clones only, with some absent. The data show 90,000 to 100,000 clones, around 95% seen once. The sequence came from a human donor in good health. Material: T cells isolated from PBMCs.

CDR3 DNA: TGTGCCAGCAGACTAGCGGGGGGTAATGAGCAGTTCTTC. Translated, it gives CASRLAGGNEQFF. The rearrangement uses TRBV2 and TRBJ2-1; 12 nucleotides align to TRBD2. The CDR3 contains 13 residues. From germline, CDR1 is SNHLY and CDR2 FYNNEI. J was trimmed by 7 bases and V by 6 bases; bases with no gene match: 1.